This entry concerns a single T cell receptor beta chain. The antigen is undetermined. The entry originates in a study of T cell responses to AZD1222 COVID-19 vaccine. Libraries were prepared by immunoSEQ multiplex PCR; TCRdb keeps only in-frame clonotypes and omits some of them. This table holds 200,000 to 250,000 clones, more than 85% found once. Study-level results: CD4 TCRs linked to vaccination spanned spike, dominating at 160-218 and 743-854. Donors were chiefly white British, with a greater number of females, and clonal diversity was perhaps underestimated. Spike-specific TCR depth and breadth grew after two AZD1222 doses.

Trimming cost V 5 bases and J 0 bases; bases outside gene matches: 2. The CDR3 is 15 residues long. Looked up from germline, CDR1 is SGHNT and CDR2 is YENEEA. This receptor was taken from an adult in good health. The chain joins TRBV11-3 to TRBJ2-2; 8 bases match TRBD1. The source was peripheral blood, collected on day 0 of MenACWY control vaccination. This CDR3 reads CASSRDRSNTGELFF. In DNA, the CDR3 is TGTGCCAGCAGCCGGGACAGGTCGAACACCGGGGAGCTGTTTTTT.